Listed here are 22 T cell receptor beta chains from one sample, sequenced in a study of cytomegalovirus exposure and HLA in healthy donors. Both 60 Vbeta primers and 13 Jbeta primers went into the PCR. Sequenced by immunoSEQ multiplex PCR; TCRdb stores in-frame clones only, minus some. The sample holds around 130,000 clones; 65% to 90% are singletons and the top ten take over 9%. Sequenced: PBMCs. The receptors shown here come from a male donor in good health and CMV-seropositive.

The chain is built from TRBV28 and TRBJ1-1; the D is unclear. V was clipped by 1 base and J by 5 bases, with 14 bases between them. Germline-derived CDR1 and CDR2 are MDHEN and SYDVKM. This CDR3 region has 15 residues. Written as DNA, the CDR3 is TGTGCCAGCAGTTTATCGGCTGGGAGGTATACTGAAGCTTTCTTT. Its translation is CASSLSAGRYTEAFF.

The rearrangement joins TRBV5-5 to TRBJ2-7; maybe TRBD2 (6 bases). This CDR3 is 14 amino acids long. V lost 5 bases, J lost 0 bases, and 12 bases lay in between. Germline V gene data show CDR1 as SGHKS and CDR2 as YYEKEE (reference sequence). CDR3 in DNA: TGTGCCAGCAGTCGGGAGAGGGGCTCCTACGAGCAGTACTTC. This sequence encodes CASSRERGSYEQYF.

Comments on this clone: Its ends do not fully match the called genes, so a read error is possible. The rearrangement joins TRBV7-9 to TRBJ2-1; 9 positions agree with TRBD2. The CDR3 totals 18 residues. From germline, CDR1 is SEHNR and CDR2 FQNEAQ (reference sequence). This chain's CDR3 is CSSSLAPVSSGNHNEQFF. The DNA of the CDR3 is TGTTCCAGCAGCTTAGCGCCGGTATCTAGCGGGAATCACAATGAGCAGTTCTTC.

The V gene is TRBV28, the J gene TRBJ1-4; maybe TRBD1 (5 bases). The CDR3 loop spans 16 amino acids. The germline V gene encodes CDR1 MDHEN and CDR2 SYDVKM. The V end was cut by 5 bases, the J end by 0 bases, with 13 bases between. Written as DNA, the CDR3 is TGTGCCAGCAGTCTAAGTGGGGGGACAACTAATGAAAAACTGTTTTTT. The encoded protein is CASSLSGGTTNEKLFF. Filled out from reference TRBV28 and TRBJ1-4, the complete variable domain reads DVKVTQSSRYLVKRTGEKVFLECVQDMDHENMFWYRQDPGLGLRLIYFSYDVKMKEKGDIPEGYSVSREKKERFSLILESASTNQTSMYLCASSLSGGTTNEKLFFGSGTQLSVL.

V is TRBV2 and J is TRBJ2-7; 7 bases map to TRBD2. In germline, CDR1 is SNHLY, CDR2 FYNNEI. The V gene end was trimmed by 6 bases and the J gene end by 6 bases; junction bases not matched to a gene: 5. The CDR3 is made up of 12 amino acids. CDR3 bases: TGTGCCAGCAGGGGGGGGGATCTCGAGCAGTACTTC. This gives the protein CASRGGDLEQYF.

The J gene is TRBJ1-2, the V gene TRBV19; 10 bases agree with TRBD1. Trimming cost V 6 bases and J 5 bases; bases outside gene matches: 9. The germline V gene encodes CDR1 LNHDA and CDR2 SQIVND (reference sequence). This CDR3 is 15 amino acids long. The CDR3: CASSLTPGQGYGYTF. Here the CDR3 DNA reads TGTGCCAGTAGCTTGACTCCGGGACAGGGGTATGGCTACACCTTC.

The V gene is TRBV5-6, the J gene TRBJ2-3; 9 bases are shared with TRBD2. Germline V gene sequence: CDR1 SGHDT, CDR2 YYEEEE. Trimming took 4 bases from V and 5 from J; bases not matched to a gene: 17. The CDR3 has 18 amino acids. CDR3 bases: TGTGCCAGCAGCCGCGACTTTCGGCGGGAGGGCCGGGGAGATACGCAGTATTTT. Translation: CASSRDFRREGRGDTQYF. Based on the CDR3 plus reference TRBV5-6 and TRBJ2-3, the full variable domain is DAGVTQSPTHLIKTRGQQVTLRCSPKSGHDTVSWYQQALGQGPQFIFQYYEEEERQRGNFPDRFSGHQFPNYSSELNVNALLLGDSALYLCASSRDFRREGRGDTQYFGPGTRLTVL.

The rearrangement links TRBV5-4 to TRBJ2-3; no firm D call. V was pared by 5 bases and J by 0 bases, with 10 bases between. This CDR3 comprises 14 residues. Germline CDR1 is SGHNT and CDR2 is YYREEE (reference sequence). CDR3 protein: CASSATASTDTQYF. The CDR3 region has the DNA TGTGCCAGCAGTGCAACAGCTAGCACAGATACGCAGTATTTT.

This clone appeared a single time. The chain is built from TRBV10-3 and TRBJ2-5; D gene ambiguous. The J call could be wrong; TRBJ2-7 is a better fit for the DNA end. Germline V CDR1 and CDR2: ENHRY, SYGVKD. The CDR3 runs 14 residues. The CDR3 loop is CATRTELSSYEQYF. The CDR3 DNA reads TGTGCCACCAGGACCGAACTAAGCTCCTACGAGCAGTACTTC.

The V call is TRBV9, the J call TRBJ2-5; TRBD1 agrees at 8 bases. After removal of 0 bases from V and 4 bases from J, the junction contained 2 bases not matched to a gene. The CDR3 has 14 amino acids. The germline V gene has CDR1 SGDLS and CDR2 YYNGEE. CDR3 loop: CASSVGQGRETQYF. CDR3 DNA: TGTGCCAGCAGCGTAGGACAGGGGCGAGAGACCCAGTACTTC.

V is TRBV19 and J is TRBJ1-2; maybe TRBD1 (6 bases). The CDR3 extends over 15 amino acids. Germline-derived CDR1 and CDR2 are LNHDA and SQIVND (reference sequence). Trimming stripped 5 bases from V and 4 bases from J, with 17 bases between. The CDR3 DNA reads TGTGCCAGTAGTCCGAACAGGGAAGGGAGCTATGGCTACACCTTC. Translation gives CASSPNREGSYGYTF.

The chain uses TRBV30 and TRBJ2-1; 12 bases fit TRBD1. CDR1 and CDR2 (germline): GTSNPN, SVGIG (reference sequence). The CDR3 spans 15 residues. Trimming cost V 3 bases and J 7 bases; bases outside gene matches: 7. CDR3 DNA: TGTGCCTGGAGCCTCGGGACAGGGGGCGGGAATGAGCAGTTCTTC. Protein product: CAWSLGTGGGNEQFF.

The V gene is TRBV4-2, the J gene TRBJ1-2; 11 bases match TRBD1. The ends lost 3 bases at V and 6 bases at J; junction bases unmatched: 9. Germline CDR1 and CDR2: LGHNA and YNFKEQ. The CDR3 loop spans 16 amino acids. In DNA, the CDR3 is TGTGCCAGCAGCCACCCGGGAGGGGACAGGGGGGATGGCTACACCTTC. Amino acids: CASSHPGGDRGDGYTF.

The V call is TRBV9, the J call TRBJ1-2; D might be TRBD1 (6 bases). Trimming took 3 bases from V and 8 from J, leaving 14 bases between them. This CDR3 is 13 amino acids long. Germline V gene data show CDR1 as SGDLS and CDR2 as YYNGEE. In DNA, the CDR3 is TGTGCCAGCAGCGCCCAAGAGGGGGAAGGCTACACCTTC. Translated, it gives CASSAQEGEGYTF. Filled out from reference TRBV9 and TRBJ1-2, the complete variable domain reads DSGVTQTPKHLITATGQRVTLRCSPRSGDLSVYWYQQSLDQGLQFLIQYYNGEERAKGNILERFSAQQFPDLHSELNLSSLELGDSALYFCASSAQEGEGYTFGSGTRLTVV.

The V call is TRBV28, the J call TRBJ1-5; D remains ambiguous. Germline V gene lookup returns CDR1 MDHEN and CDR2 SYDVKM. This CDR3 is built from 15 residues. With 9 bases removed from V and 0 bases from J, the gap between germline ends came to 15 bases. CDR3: CASRRRQNSNQPQHF. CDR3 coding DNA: TGTGCCAGTCGGAGAAGGCAAAATAGCAATCAGCCCCAGCATTTT.

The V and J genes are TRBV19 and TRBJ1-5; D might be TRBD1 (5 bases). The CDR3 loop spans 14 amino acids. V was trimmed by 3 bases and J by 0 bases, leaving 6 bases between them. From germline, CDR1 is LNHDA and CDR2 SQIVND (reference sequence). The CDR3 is CASSMGHSNQPQHF. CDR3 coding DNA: TGTGCCAGTAGTATGGGGCATAGCAATCAGCCCCAGCATTTT.

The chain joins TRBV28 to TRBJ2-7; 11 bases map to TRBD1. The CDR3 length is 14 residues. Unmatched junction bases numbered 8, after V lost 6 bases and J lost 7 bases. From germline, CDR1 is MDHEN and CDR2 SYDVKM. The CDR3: CASSYLDRGREQYF. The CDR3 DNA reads TGTGCCAGCAGCTACCTGGACAGGGGGCGTGAGCAGTACTTC.

The CDR3 DNA reads as TGCGCCAGCAGCCCCCCGGGACAACCCTTCGCCGGGGAGCTGTTTTTT. It translates to CASSPPGQPFAGELFF. The chain joins TRBV4-3 to TRBJ2-2; D may be TRBD1 (6 bases). Germline V gene sequence: CDR1 LGHNA, CDR2 YSLEER. V lost 4 bases and J 6 bases, leaving 18 bases between the germline ends. The CDR3 loop spans 16 amino acids.

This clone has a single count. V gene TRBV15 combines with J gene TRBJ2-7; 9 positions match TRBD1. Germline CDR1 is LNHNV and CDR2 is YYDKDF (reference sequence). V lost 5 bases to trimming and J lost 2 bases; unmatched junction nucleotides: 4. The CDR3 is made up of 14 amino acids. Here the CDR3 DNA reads TGTGCCACCAGCTGGGGACAGGGAGCCTACGAGCAGTACTTC. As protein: CATSWGQGAYEQYF.

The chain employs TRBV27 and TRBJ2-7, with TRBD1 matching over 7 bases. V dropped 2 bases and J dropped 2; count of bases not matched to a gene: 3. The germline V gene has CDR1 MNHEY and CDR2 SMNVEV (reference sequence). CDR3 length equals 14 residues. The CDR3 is CASSLIGTAYEQYF. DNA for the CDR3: TGTGCCAGCAGTTTAATCGGGACAGCCTACGAGCAGTACTTC.

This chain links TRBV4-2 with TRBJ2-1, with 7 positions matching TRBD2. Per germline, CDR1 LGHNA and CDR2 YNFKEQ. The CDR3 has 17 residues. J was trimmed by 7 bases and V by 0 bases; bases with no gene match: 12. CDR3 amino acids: CASSQEAGRALKNEQFF. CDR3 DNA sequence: TGTGCCAGCAGCCAAGAAGCGGGAAGGGCCCTTAAGAATGAGCAGTTCTTC.

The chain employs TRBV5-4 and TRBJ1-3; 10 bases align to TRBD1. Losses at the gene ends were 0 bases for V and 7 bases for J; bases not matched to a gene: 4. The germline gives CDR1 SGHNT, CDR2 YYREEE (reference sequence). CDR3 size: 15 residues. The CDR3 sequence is CASSLEGQGLNTIYF. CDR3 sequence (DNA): TGTGCCAGCAGCTTGGAGGGACAGGGGTTGAACACCATATATTTT. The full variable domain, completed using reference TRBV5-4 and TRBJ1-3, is ETGVTQSPTHLIKTRGQQVTLRCSSQSGHNTVSWYQQALGQGPQFIFQYYREEENGRGNFPPRFSGLQFPNYSSELNVNALELDDSALYLCASSLEGQGLNTIYFGEGSWLTVV.